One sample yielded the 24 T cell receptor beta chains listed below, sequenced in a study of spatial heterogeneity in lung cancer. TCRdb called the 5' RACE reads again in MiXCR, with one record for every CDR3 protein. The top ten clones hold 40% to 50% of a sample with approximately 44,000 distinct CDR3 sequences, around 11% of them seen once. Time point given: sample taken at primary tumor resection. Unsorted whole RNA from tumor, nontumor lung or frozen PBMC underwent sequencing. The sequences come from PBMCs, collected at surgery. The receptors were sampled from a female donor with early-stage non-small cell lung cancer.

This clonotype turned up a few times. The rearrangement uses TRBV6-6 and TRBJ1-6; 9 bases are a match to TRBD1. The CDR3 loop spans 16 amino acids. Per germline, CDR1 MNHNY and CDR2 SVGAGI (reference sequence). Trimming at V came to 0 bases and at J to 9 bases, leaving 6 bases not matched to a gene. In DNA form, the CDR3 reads TGTGCCAGCAGTTACTCGAGCCGGGACAGGGCTTCACCCCTCCACTTT. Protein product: CASSYSSRDRASPLHF.

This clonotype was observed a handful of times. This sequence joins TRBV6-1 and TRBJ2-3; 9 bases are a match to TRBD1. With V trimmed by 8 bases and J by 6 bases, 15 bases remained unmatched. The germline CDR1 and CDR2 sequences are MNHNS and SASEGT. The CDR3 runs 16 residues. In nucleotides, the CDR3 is TGTGCCAGCTCCCGCCTTTTAGGACAGGGGTGGGATACGCAGTATTTT. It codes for CASSRLLGQGWDTQYF.

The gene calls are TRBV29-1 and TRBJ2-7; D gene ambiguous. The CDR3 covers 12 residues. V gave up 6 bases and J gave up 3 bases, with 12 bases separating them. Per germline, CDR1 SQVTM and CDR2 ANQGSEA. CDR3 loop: CSVGGQGYEQYF. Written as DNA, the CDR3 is TGCAGCGTAGGCGGTCAAGGCTACGAGCAGTACTTC.

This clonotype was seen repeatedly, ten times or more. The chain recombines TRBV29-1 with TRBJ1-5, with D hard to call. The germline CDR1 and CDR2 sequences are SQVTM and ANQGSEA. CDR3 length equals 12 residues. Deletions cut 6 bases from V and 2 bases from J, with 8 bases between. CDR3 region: CSVRIGNQPQHF. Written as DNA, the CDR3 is TGCAGCGTGAGGATAGGCAATCAGCCCCAGCATTTT.

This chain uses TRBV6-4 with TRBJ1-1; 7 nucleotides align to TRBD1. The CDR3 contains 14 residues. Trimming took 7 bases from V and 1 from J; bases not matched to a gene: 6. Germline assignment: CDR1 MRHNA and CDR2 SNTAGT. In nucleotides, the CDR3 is TGTGCCAGCAAGACCCAGGGGGGGAACACTGAAGCTTTCTTT. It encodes CASKTQGGNTEAFF.

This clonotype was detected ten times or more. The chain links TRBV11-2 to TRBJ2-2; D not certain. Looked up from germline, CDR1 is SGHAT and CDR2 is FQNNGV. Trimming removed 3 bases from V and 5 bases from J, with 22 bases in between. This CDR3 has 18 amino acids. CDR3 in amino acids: CASSFPVDAKSATGELFF. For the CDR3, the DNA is TGTGCCAGCAGCTTCCCAGTGGATGCTAAATCCGCGACCGGGGAGCTGTTTTTT.

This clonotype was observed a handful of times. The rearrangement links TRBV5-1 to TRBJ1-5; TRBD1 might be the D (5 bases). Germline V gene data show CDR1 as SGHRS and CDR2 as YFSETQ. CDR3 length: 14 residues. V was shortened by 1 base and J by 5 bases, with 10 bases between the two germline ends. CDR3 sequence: CASSLMGEDQPQHF. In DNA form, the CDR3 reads TGCGCCAGCAGCTTGATGGGGGAGGATCAGCCCCAGCATTTT.

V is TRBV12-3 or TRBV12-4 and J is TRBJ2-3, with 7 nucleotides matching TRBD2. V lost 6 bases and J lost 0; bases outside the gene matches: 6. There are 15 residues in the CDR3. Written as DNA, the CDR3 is TGTGCCAGCAGCCGACCGGGACTAAGCACAGATACGCAGTATTTT. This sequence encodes CASSRPGLSTDTQYF.

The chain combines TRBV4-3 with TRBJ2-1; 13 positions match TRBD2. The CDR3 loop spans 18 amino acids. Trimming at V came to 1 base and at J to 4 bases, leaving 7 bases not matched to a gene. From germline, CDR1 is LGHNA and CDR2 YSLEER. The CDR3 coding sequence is TGCGCCAGCAGCCAAGCTTTCTCGGGACTAGCGGGGTACAATGAGCAGTTCTTC. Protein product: CASSQAFSGLAGYNEQFF.

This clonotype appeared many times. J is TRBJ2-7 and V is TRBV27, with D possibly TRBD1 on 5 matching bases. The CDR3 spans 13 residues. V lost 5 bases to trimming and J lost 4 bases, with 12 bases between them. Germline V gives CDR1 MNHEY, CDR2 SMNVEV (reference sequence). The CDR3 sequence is CASSGSGLYEQYF. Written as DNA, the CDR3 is TGTGCCAGCAGTGGCTCAGGGTTATACGAGCAGTACTTC.

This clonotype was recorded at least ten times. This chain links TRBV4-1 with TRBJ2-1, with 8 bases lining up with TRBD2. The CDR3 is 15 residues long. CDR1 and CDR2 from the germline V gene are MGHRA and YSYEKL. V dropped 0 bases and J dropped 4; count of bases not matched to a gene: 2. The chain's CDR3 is CASSQDLAGYNEQFF. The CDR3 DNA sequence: TGCGCCAGCAGCCAAGATTTAGCGGGGTACAATGAGCAGTTCTTC.

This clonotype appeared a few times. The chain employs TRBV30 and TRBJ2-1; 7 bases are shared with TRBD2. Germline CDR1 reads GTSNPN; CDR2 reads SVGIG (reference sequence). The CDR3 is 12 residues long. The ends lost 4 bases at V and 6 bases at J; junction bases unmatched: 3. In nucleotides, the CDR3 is TGTGCCTGGACAGCGGGGACCAATGAGCAGTTCTTC. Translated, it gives CAWTAGTNEQFF.

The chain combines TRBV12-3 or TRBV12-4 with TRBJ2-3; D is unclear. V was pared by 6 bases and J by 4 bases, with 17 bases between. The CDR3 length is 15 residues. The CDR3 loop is CASSPGRSWPDTQYF. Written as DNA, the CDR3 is TGTGCCAGCAGCCCGGGTCGTTCGTGGCCAGATACGCAGTATTTT.

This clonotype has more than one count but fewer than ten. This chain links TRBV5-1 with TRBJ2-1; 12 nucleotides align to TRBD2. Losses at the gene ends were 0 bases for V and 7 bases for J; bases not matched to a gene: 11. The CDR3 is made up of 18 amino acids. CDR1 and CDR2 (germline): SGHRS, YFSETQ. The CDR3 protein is CASSLEGVLAGGRNEQFF. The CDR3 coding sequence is TGCGCCAGCAGCTTGGAGGGGGTACTAGCGGGGGGACGGAATGAGCAGTTCTTC.

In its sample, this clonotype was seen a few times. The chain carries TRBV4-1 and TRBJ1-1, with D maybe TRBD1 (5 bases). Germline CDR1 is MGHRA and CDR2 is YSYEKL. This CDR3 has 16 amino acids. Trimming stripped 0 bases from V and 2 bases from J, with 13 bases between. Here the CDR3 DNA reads TGCGCCAGCAGCCAAGATTGGGCAGGGACTAACACTGAAGCTTTCTTT. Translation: CASSQDWAGTNTEAFF.

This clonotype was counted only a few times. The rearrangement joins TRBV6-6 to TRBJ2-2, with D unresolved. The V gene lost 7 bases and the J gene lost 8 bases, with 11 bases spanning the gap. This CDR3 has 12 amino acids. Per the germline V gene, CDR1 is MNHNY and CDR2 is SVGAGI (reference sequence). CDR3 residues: CASTTLRGELFF. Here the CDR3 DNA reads TGTGCCAGCACCACCCTAAGGGGGGAGCTGTTTTTT.

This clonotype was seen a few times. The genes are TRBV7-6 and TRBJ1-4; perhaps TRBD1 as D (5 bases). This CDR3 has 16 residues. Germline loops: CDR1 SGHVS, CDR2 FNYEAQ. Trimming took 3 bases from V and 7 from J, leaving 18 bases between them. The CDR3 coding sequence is TGTGCCAGCAGCTTGGGGCCCGTCCTACGTGTTGAAAAACTGTTTTTT. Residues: CASSLGPVLRVEKLFF.

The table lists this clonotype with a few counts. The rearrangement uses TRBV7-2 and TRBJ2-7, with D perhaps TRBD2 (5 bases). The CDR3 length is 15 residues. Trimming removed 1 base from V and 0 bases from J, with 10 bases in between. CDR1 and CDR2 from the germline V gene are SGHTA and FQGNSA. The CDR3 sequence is CASSLEPGGSYEQYF. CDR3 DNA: TGTGCCAGCAGCTTAGAACCAGGAGGCTCCTACGAGCAGTACTTC.

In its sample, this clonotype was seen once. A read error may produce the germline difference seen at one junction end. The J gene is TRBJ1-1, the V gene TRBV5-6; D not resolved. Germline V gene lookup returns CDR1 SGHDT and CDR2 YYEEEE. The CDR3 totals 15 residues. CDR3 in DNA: TGTGAAAGAAGAAAAGGGATAAATATTAAAAATGAAGATTTATTT. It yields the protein CERRKGINIKNEDLF.

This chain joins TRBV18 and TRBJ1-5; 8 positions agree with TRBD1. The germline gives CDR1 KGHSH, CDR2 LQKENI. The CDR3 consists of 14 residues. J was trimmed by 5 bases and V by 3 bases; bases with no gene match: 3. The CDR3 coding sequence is TGTGCCAGCTCACCTGGGACAGGAGATCAGCCCCAGCATTTT. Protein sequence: CASSPGTGDQPQHF.

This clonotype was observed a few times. The CDR3 nucleotides read TGTGCCTGGATCCAGGGGAACACTGAAGCTTTCTTT. It yields the protein CAWIQGNTEAFF. The chain combines TRBV30 with TRBJ1-1; tentative D call: TRBD1 (5 bases). This CDR3 comprises 12 residues. V lost 4 bases, J lost 1 base, and 7 bases lay in between. Germline CDR1 and CDR2: GTSNPN and SVGIG (reference sequence).

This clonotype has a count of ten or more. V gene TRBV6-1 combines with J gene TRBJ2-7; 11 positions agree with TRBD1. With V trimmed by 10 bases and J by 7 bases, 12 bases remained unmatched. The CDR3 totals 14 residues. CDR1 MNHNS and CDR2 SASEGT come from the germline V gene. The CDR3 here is CATSRDRGIEEQYF. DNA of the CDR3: TGTGCCACATCCCGGGACAGGGGGATTGAGGAGCAGTACTTC.

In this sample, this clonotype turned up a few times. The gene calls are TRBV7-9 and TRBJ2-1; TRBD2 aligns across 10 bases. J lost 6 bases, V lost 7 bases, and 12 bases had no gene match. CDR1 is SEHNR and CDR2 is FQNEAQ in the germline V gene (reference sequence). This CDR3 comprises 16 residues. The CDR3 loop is CASTHSSGGDRNEQFF. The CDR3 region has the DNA TGTGCCAGCACACACTCGAGCGGGGGGGATCGCAATGAGCAGTTCTTC.

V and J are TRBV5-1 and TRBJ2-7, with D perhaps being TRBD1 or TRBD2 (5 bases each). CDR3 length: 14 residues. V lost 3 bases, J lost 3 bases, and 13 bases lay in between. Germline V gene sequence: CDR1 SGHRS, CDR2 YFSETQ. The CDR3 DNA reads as TGCGCCAGCAGCTCTACCGGGACCCACTACGAGCAGTACTTC. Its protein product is CASSSTGTHYEQYF.